The 25 T cell receptor beta chains in this list originate from one sample, sequenced in a study of radiation and T cells in renal cell carcinoma. Clones were sequenced by immunoSEQ multiplex PCR, and TCRdb holds only the in-frame ones, with some missing. Of approximately 83,000 clones in the sample, roughly 80% were seen once. Time point defined: blood 4 weeks post-SBRT, at nephrectomy. The treatment is: 15 Gy SBRT to primary tumor, nephrectomy 4 weeks later. The specimen comprised blood, sampled from a patient whose treatment included radiotherapy and nephrectomy. The receptors originated from a man aged 50-59 years with renal cell carcinoma.

V gene TRBV12-2 combines with J gene TRBJ1-4. TRBV12-2 constitutes a pseudogene. The CDR3 runs 15 residues. CDR3 region: CASLERGRPNEKLFF. The DNA for the CDR3 is TGTGCAAGCCTGGAGCGGGGTCGGCCTAATGAAAAACTGTTTTTT.

The chain employs TRBV6-5 and TRBJ2-7; TRBD1 is a possible D gene (6 bases). The CDR3 is 15 residues long. The ends were cut back, 8 bases at V and 3 bases at J, with 20 bases in the middle. The V gene's germline CDR1 is MNHEY and CDR2 SVGAGI. The CDR3 protein is CASAKTDRSNYEQYF. DNA of the CDR3: TGTGCCAGCGCCAAAACCGACAGGTCGAACTACGAGCAGTACTTC.

This clone was seen a few times. The V and J genes are TRBV6-6 and TRBJ2-7; no reliable D call. The CDR3 is 11 residues long. CDR1 and CDR2 (germline): MNHNY, SVGAGI (reference sequence). The V and J ends lost 7 bases and 6 bases respectively, with 10 bases between them. CDR3 DNA sequence: TGTGCCAGCACGGAGACGGGCGAGCAGTACTTC. Its translation is CASTETGEQYF.

The chain is built from TRBV5-1 and TRBJ1-1; the D gene is possibly TRBD1 (5 bases). CDR1 is SGHRS, CDR2 YFSETQ, per germline. The CDR3 has 15 amino acids. With 0 bases removed from V and 4 bases from J, the gap between germline ends came to 13 bases. CDR3 amino acids: CASSLDRGSSTEAFF. CDR3 in DNA: TGCGCCAGCAGCTTGGATCGGGGGTCAAGCACTGAAGCTTTCTTT.

The rearrangement uses TRBV11-3 and TRBJ1-1; 7 nucleotides line up with TRBD1. Trimming at V came to 5 bases and at J to 11 bases, leaving 17 bases not matched to a gene. Germline V gives CDR1 SGHNT, CDR2 YENEEA. The CDR3 totals 15 residues. The CDR3 sequence is CASSDRESRRGGAFF. CDR3 DNA sequence: TGTGCCAGCAGCGACAGGGAGTCCAGGAGGGGTGGGGCTTTCTTT.

For this clone: A read error likely explains this, since a far larger clone differs by one base. Other DNA variants within this sample encode the same CDR3. V is TRBV6-6 and J is TRBJ2-3; 8 positions match TRBD2. The CDR3 has 15 residues. Germline values: CDR1 MNHNY, CDR2 SVGAGI (reference sequence). V shed 4 bases and J 0 bases; nucleotides not matched to a gene: 3. CDR3 sequence: CASSFAGGSTDTQYF. In DNA form, the CDR3 reads TGTGCCAGCAGTTTTGCGGGGGGCAGCACAGATACGCAGTATTTT.

The chain joins TRBV2 to TRBJ2-5; D possibly corresponds to TRBD1 (6 bases). Germline CDR1 SNHLY, CDR2 FYNNEI. The CDR3 extends over 14 amino acids. Trimming shortened V by 4 bases and J by 1 base, and 10 bases separated the two germline ends. The CDR3 DNA reads TGTGCCAGCAGTGTAGGACAGTCCCAAGAGACCCAGTACTTC. Its translation is CASSVGQSQETQYF.

V is TRBV19 and J is TRBJ2-3; a possible D gene is TRBD2 (6 bases). Germline V gives CDR1 LNHDA, CDR2 SQIVND (reference sequence). The ends were cut back, 3 bases at V and 1 base at J, with 8 bases in the middle. The CDR3 loop spans 14 amino acids. The CDR3, as DNA: TGTGCCAGTAGTATTGAGCGGGGCACAGATACGCAGTATTTT. It specifies CASSIERGTDTQYF.

The chain recombines TRBV4-3 with TRBJ1-2; no clear D. The CDR3 spans 16 residues. V was clipped by 4 bases and J by 4 bases, with 19 bases between them. In germline, CDR1 is LGHNA, CDR2 YSLEER. The CDR3 DNA follows: TGCGCCAGCAGCCTAGAGTTCAGTAGCAGCTTCTATGGCTACACCTTC. This codes for CASSLEFSSSFYGYTF.

J is TRBJ1-4 and V is TRBV25-1; D unresolved. The CDR3 is 16 residues long. V was cut by 1 base and J by 1 base, with 10 bases left in between. CDR1 is MGHDK and CDR2 is SYGVNS in the germline V gene. The CDR3 protein is CASSELDKRTNEKLFF. CDR3 nucleotides: TGTGCCAGCAGTGAATTGGATAAGAGAACTAATGAAAAACTGTTTTTT.

The rearrangement joins TRBV11-2 to TRBJ2-2; weak D call: TRBD2 (5 bases). Germline V gene lookup returns CDR1 SGHAT and CDR2 FQNNGV. The V gene lost 3 bases and the J gene lost 7 bases, with 12 bases spanning the gap. This CDR3 is built from 14 residues. CDR3 region: CASSLLGVDGELFF. In nucleotides, the CDR3 is TGTGCCAGCAGCTTGTTGGGAGTTGACGGGGAGCTGTTTTTT.

This chain connects TRBV7-6 to TRBJ2-3; 7 positions match TRBD2. The germline V gene encodes CDR1 SGHVS and CDR2 FNYEAQ. V lost 5 bases, J lost 0 bases, and 8 bases stayed unmatched. This CDR3 has 16 amino acids. Written as DNA, the CDR3 is TGTGCCAGCAGCCTTCTAGCGGACACTAGCACAGATACGCAGTATTTT. It is translated as CASSLLADTSTDTQYF.

V usage is TRBV4-3 and J usage is TRBJ1-3; no reliable D call. The CDR3 is made up of 12 amino acids. The V gene's germline CDR1 is LGHNA and CDR2 YSLEER. Trimming stripped 5 bases from V and 8 bases from J, with 10 bases between. CDR3 loop: CASSFSGDTIYF. The CDR3 DNA reads as TGCGCCAGCAGCTTCAGCGGGGACACCATATATTTT.

V and J are TRBV29-1 and TRBJ2-2; 8 bases line up with TRBD2. The CDR3 sequence is 15 residues long. Germline V gene sequence: CDR1 SQVTM, CDR2 ANQGSEA. Trimming removed 5 bases from V and 4 bases from J; junction bases left unmatched: 9. CDR3 residues: CSVFLSGSGTGELFF. The DNA for the CDR3 is TGCAGCGTTTTCCTAAGCGGGAGTGGCACCGGGGAGCTGTTTTTT.

In its sample, this clone was seen once. CDR3 sequence (DNA): TGTGCCAGCAGTTTATCAGGGGGGAGAGGCTTTAGAGATACGCAGTATTTT. Translated: CASSLSGGRGFRDTQYF. The chain uses TRBV27 and TRBJ2-3, with D perhaps matching TRBD1 or TRBD2 (6 bases each). This CDR3 is 17 amino acids long. Deletions cut 0 bases from V and 5 bases from J, with 18 bases between. Germline V gene lookup returns CDR1 MNHEY and CDR2 SMNVEV (reference sequence).

This chain joins TRBV5-1 and TRBJ1-1; D unclear. Trimming shortened V by 0 bases and J by 1 base, and 7 bases separated the two germline ends. The germline CDR1 and CDR2 sequences are SGHRS and YFSETQ. The CDR3 extends over 14 amino acids. The CDR3 loop is CASSLGQWNTEAFF. The CDR3, as DNA: TGCGCCAGCAGCTTGGGGCAGTGGAACACTGAAGCTTTCTTT.

This chain uses TRBV4-1 with TRBJ2-7; maybe TRBD1 (6 bases). This CDR3 spans 13 amino acids. Trimming cost V 3 bases and J 3 bases, with 9 bases left between them. CDR1 MGHRA and CDR2 YSYEKL come from the germline V gene. The chain's CDR3 is CASSHLQGYEQYF. CDR3 nucleotide sequence: TGCGCCAGCAGCCATCTACAGGGCTACGAGCAGTACTTC.

The CDR3 spells CASSLQGQSTRGYTF. For the CDR3, the DNA is TGTGCCAGCAGCTTACAGGGACAGTCTACGCGTGGCTACACCTTC. The chain couples TRBV7-3 to TRBJ1-2; 7 bases match TRBD1. The V gene end was trimmed by 2 bases and the J gene end by 7 bases; junction bases not matched to a gene: 10. CDR3 length: 15 amino acids. Germline CDR1 and CDR2: SGHTA and FQGTGA.

The chain uses TRBV6-1 and TRBJ1-4; 7 bases match TRBD1. Germline CDR1 reads MNHNS; CDR2 reads SASEGT. The CDR3 length is 13 residues. V lost 9 bases and J lost 3; bases outside the gene matches: 4. This chain's CDR3 is CASLGTANEKLFF. DNA for the CDR3: TGTGCCAGTCTCGGGACAGCTAATGAAAAACTGTTTTTT.

This chain uses TRBV5-1 with TRBJ2-2; no firm D call. Germline assignment: CDR1 SGHRS and CDR2 YFSETQ. The V and J ends lost 0 bases and 1 base respectively, with 7 bases between them. CDR3 length: 15 residues. In DNA, the CDR3 is TGCGCCAGCAGCTTGGCTCCCGGGAACACCGGGGAGCTGTTTTTT. Its translation: CASSLAPGNTGELFF.

As regards this clone: The identical CDR3 is also encoded by other nucleotide sequences in the sample. The chain employs TRBV4-1 and TRBJ2-5, with 7 nucleotides matching TRBD2. Trimming at V came to 4 bases and at J to 4 bases, leaving 6 bases not matched to a gene. Germline-derived CDR1 and CDR2 are MGHRA and YSYEKL. The CDR3 is made up of 14 amino acids. In DNA, the CDR3 is TGCGCCAGCAGCCCATTGCGGGGGTCAGAGACCCAGTACTTC. Its translation is CASSPLRGSETQYF.

CDR3 DNA sequence: TGTGCCAGCAGCTTGGAAGCGGACGAGCAGTACTTC. Translated: CASSLEADEQYF. This chain uses TRBV5-6 with TRBJ2-7; D possibly corresponds to TRBD2 (5 bases). The V gene's germline CDR1 is SGHDT and CDR2 YYEEEE. The CDR3 length is 12 residues. Trimming removed 0 bases from V and 5 bases from J, with 6 bases in between. Variable domain in full (rest from reference TRBV5-6 and TRBJ2-7): DAGVTQSPTHLIKTRGQQVTLRCSPKSGHDTVSWYQQALGQGPQFIFQYYEEEERQRGNFPDRFSGHQFPNYSSELNVNALLLGDSALYLCASSLEADEQYFGPGTRLTVT.

The chain recombines TRBV6-1 with TRBJ1-2; 7 positions match TRBD1. J gave up 3 bases and V 6 bases, and 4 bases lay outside the gene matches. Per the germline V gene, CDR1 is MNHNS and CDR2 is SASEGT. This CDR3 comprises 13 residues. The chain's CDR3 is CASRQGNDYGYTF. The CDR3 DNA follows: TGTGCCAGCAGACAGGGGAACGACTATGGCTACACCTTC.

The V gene is TRBV2, the J gene TRBJ2-5, with 9 bases that match TRBD2. J lost 5 bases, V lost 2 bases, and 9 bases had no gene match. Germline CDR1 is SNHLY and CDR2 is FYNNEI. CDR3 length: 16 residues. The CDR3 bases are TGTGCCAGCAGTGAAAGTGGGCGGGGGGGCTCCGAGACCCAGTACTTC. It specifies CASSESGRGGSETQYF.

The V and J genes are TRBV5-1 and TRBJ2-7, with 7 nucleotides matching TRBD1. The trim removed 4 bases at V and 3 bases at J, leaving 7 bases unmatched. From germline, CDR1 is SGHRS and CDR2 YFSETQ. The CDR3 runs to 14 residues. The DNA of the CDR3 is TGCGCCAGCAGCCTGGGGACAGTCGGCTACGAGCAGTACTTC. Its translation: CASSLGTVGYEQYF.